These 21 T cell receptor beta chains share one sample of origin, sequenced in a study of cytomegalovirus exposure and HLA in healthy donors. In the PCR, 60 Vbeta and 13 Jbeta primers were used. Generated by immunoSEQ multiplex PCR, the TCRdb table keeps only in-frame clones and is missing some. This table has around 120,000 clones, more than 75% appearing once. Specimen: PBMCs. Receptor source: a young man in good health and CMV-seronegative.

This chain connects TRBV6-1 to TRBJ2-2; D might be TRBD2 (5 bases). CDR1 and CDR2 from the germline V gene are MNHNS and SASEGT. The germline V and J ends were trimmed by 0 bases and 4 bases, with 9 bases remaining between them. The CDR3 extends over 15 amino acids. The CDR3 DNA follows: TGTGCCAGCAGTGAAGCCCTAGCTGGCACCGGGGAGCTGTTTTTT. It translates to CASSEALAGTGELFF.

This chain links TRBV4-3 with TRBJ2-3; 8 bases align to TRBD2. Germline-derived CDR1 and CDR2 are LGHNA and YSLEER. Unmatched junction bases numbered 10, after V lost 5 bases and J lost 6 bases. The CDR3 has 15 residues. CDR3 protein: CASSSLRGGRDTQYF. The CDR3 DNA reads as TGCGCCAGCAGCAGTTTACGGGGGGGACGGGATACGCAGTATTTT.

The genes are TRBV7-3 and TRBJ1-5; 10 nucleotides match TRBD1. Germline V gene data show CDR1 as SGHTA and CDR2 as FQGTGA. V lost 3 bases, J lost 5 bases, and 7 bases stayed unmatched. The CDR3 is 16 amino acids. CDR3 residues: CASSFKVDRGDQPQHF. CDR3 in DNA: TGTGCCAGCAGCTTTAAAGTGGACAGGGGGGATCAGCCCCAGCATTTT.

The chain combines TRBV5-5 with TRBJ2-5, with a tentative D call TRBD2 (7 bases). V was pared by 2 bases and J by 4 bases, with 15 bases between. The CDR3 length is 15 residues. Germline CDR1 SGHKS, CDR2 YYEKEE (reference sequence). CDR3 nucleotides: TGTGCCAGCAGCTTCCGGGGGGCGAGGGGAGAGACCCAGTACTTC. It yields the protein CASSFRGARGETQYF. The entire variable domain, with the rest obtained from reference TRBV5-5 and TRBJ2-5, is as follows: DAGVTQSPTHLIKTRGQQVTLRCSPISGHKSVSWYQQVLGQGPQFIFQYYEKEERGRGNFPDRFSARQFPNYSSELNVNALLLGDSALYLCASSFRGARGETQYFGPGTRLLVL.

V is TRBV29-1 and J is TRBJ2-3; TRBD1 matches at 11 bases. The germline gives CDR1 SQVTM, CDR2 ANQGSEA. This CDR3 contains 14 residues. The ends lost 2 bases at V and 10 bases at J; junction bases unmatched: 8. The CDR3 DNA sequence: TGCAGCGTTGAACCCTGGACAGGGGGCAAATCGCAGTATTTT. Amino acids: CSVEPWTGGKSQYF.

This clone has more than one count but fewer than ten. The gene calls are TRBV5-6 and TRBJ2-7; a possible D gene is TRBD2 (5 bases). CDR3 size: 14 residues. V lost 2 bases to trimming and J lost 1 base, with 10 bases between them. CDR1 SGHDT and CDR2 YYEEEE come from the germline V gene. CDR3 region: CASSFGRASYEQYF. CDR3 in DNA: TGTGCCAGCAGCTTCGGGCGGGCATCCTACGAGCAGTACTTC.

The chain carries TRBV5-4 and TRBJ2-2, with 8 bases that match TRBD1. Trimming removed 5 bases from V and 1 base from J; junction bases left unmatched: 4. Germline V CDR1 and CDR2: SGHNT, YYREEE (reference sequence). The CDR3 spans 15 residues. This CDR3 reads CASRPGTGNTGELFF. DNA of the CDR3: TGTGCCAGCAGGCCCGGGACAGGGAACACCGGGGAGCTGTTTTTT. The variable domain in full, with the rest retrieved from reference TRBV5-4 and TRBJ2-2, is ETGVTQSPTHLIKTRGQQVTLRCSSQSGHNTVSWYQQALGQGPQFIFQYYREEENGRGNFPPRFSGLQFPNYSSELNVNALELDDSALYLCASRPGTGNTGELFFGEGSRLTVL.

This sequence joins TRBV5-1 and TRBJ2-7; D unclear. This CDR3 spans 15 amino acids. From germline, CDR1 is SGHRS and CDR2 YFSETQ. Trimming cost V 3 bases and J 3 bases, with 16 bases left between them. Here the CDR3 reads CASSSEPGSIYEQYF. The CDR3 DNA sequence: TGCGCCAGCAGCTCGGAGCCGGGTAGCATCTACGAGCAGTACTTC.

The chain carries TRBV7-8 and TRBJ2-2; 8 nucleotides match TRBD2. J was trimmed by 2 bases and V by 3 bases; bases with no gene match: 11. This CDR3 contains 18 residues. The V gene's germline CDR1 is SGHVS and CDR2 FQNEAQ. This CDR3 reads CASSLLISGTSNTGELFF. For the CDR3, the DNA is TGTGCCAGCAGCTTGCTTATTTCCGGGACTAGTAACACCGGGGAGCTGTTTTTT.

V and J are TRBV7-9 and TRBJ2-3; 8 bases align to TRBD1. The CDR3 is 14 residues long. Germline V lookup: CDR1 SEHNR, CDR2 FQNEAQ (reference sequence). V shed 5 bases, J shed 4 bases, and the junction held 5 bases outside the gene matches. The chain's CDR3 is CASSPRGRADTQYF. The CDR3 coding sequence is TGTGCCAGCAGCCCCAGGGGGCGAGCAGATACGCAGTATTTT.

The chain employs TRBV7-3 and TRBJ1-1, with D possibly TRBD1 on 5 matching bases. The germline CDR1 and CDR2 sequences are SGHTA and FQGTGA. This CDR3 has 18 residues. V lost 1 base and J lost 0, with 18 bases in between. The CDR3 DNA is TGTGCCAGCAGCTTAAAGGACCGTCAGGGATTAGTGAACACTGAAGCTTTCTTT. Its protein product is CASSLKDRQGLVNTEAFF. Full variable domain (outside the CDR3, taken from reference TRBV7-3 and TRBJ1-1): GAGVSQTPSNKVTEKGKYVELRCDPISGHTALYWYRQSLGQGPEFLIYFQGTGAADDSGLPNDRFFAVRPEGSVSTLKIQRTERGDSAVYLCASSLKDRQGLVNTEAFFGQGTRLTVV.

The chain uses TRBV2 and TRBJ1-5; D is unclear. The CDR3 is made up of 14 amino acids. Trimming removed 4 bases from V and 3 bases from J, with 10 bases in between. CDR1 and CDR2 from the germline V gene are SNHLY and FYNNEI. The DNA of the CDR3 is TGTGCCAGCAGTGGAGATAGAGACAATCAGCCCCAGCATTTT. Protein product: CASSGDRDNQPQHF.

CDR3 nucleotide sequence: TGTGCCAGCAGCCCGGGACAGGGGTATGGCTACACCTTC. Protein sequence: CASSPGQGYGYTF. The J gene is TRBJ1-2, the V gene TRBV5-5, with 10 bases lining up with TRBD1. The CDR3 contains 13 residues. Germline V CDR1 and CDR2: SGHKS, YYEKEE (reference sequence). V lost 4 bases to trimming and J lost 5 bases; unmatched junction nucleotides: 2.

The rearrangement links TRBV5-1 to TRBJ1-1, with 9 bases that match TRBD1. From germline, CDR1 is SGHRS and CDR2 YFSETQ. The trim removed 0 bases at V and 1 base at J, leaving 7 bases unmatched. The CDR3 consists of 17 residues. CDR3 amino acids: CASSLGGTGYGNTEAFF. CDR3 bases: TGCGCCAGCAGCTTGGGAGGGACAGGGTATGGGAACACTGAAGCTTTCTTT.

V is TRBV29-1 and J is TRBJ2-5; tentative D call: TRBD2 (5 bases). This CDR3 comprises 15 residues. Germline V CDR1 and CDR2: SQVTM, ANQGSEA. The V gene lost 1 base and the J gene lost 1 base, with 13 bases spanning the gap. The CDR3 sequence: CSVEGWEKSQETQYF. The CDR3 DNA follows: TGCAGCGTTGAAGGGTGGGAGAAAAGCCAAGAGACCCAGTACTTC.

The V call is TRBV7-2, the J call TRBJ2-6, with TRBD1 identical over 8 bases. Germline CDR1 SGHTA, CDR2 FQGNSA. This CDR3 spans 14 amino acids. V trimming: 4 bases; J trimming: 6 bases; junction bases outside the gene matches: 2. DNA for the CDR3: TGTGCCAGCAGCTCGACAGGGGTGGCCAACGTCCTGACTTTC. Translation gives CASSSTGVANVLTF. The variable domain in full, with the rest retrieved from reference TRBV7-2 and TRBJ2-6, is GAGVSQSPSNKVTEKGKDVELRCDPISGHTALYWYRQSLGQGLEFLIYFQGNSAPDKSGLPSDRFSAERTGGSVSTLTIQRTQQEDSAVYLCASSSTGVANVLTFGAGSRLTVL.

The chain links TRBV20-1 to TRBJ1-2, with no clear D. Trimming stripped 3 bases from V and 7 bases from J, with 9 bases between. Germline V gene sequence: CDR1 DFQATT, CDR2 SNEGSKA (reference sequence). This CDR3 contains 11 residues. Here the CDR3 DNA reads TGCAGTGCTAGCTCACAGCTTGGCTACACCTTC. Translating gives CSASSQLGYTF.

The chain uses TRBV2 and TRBJ2-7, with 9 bases aligning to TRBD1. This CDR3 region has 12 residues. Trimming removed 10 bases from V and 2 bases from J; junction bases left unmatched: 3. Germline-derived CDR1 and CDR2 are SNHLY and FYNNEI. CDR3 sequence (DNA): TGTGCCACGGGACAGGGCGCCTACGAGCAGTACTTC. Translated: CATGQGAYEQYF. Drawing the rest from reference TRBV2 and TRBJ2-7, the complete variable domain is EPEVTQTPSHQVTQMGQEVILRCVPISNHLYFYWYRQILGQKVEFLVSFYNNEISEKSEIFDDQFSVERPDGSNFTLKIRSTKLEDSAMYFCATGQGAYEQYFGPGTRLTVT.

The chain links TRBV9 to TRBJ1-4, with TRBD1 identical over 9 bases. Trimming removed 4 bases from V and 7 bases from J; junction bases left unmatched: 5. In germline, CDR1 is SGDLS, CDR2 YYNGEE. The CDR3 spans 14 residues. The DNA of the CDR3 is TGTGCCAGCAGCCAAGGGACAGGGTTTGAAAAACTGTTTTTT. Translation: CASSQGTGFEKLFF.

The chain uses TRBV6-4 and TRBJ2-1; tentative D call: TRBD2 (7 bases). The CDR3 has 16 amino acids. V was shortened by 5 bases and J by 0 bases, with 14 bases between the two germline ends. Germline lookup yields CDR1 MRHNA and CDR2 SNTAGT. The CDR3 nucleotides are TGTGCCAGCAGTAGGGAGGGGGGGCTCTCCTACAATGAGCAGTTCTTC. It yields the protein CASSREGGLSYNEQFF.

This chain connects TRBV7-6 to TRBJ2-1; TRBD1 matches 10 bases. V shed 4 bases, J shed 7 bases, and the junction held 7 bases outside the gene matches. Germline V lookup: CDR1 SGHVS, CDR2 FNYEAQ. The CDR3 covers 15 residues. The CDR3 sequence: CASSWTGGGQNEQFF. CDR3 bases: TGTGCCAGCAGCTGGACAGGGGGGGGACAGAATGAGCAGTTCTTC.